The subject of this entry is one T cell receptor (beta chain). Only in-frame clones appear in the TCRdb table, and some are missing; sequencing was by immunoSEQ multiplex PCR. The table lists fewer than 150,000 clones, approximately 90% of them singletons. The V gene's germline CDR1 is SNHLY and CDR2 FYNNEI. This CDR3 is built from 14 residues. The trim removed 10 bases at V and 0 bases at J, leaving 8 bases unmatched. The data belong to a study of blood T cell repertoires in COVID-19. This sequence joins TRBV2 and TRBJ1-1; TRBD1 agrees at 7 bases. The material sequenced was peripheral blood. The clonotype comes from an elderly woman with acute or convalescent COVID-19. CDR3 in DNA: TGTGCCACTACGGTTGGGACAGTGAACACTGAAGCTTTCTTT. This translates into CATTVGTVNTEAFF.